The rows below give T cell receptor beta chains drawn from one sample of a study of blood T cell repertoires in COVID-19. Assay used: immunoSEQ multiplex PCR; TCRdb lists only in-frame clones, some missing. Among about 390,000 clones, roughly 86% were seen once, and the ten largest hold 2% to 2.5%. The sequencing input was peripheral blood. These receptors all come from a woman aged 60-70 years with COVID-19, enrolled during active disease. Both conserved end residues are part of each CDR3. Each record gives: D gene, J gene, V gene, clone size, CDR3 DNA, CDR3 protein. D genes are given only for firm matches. The size entry is marked missing in some rows and otherwise reads once, few, many or a size class.

TRBD1 TRBJ2-1 TRBV9 NA TGTGCCAGCAGCGTAGCTTACGGACAGGGCTACAATGAGCAGTTCTTC CASSVAYGQGYNEQFF
NA TRBJ2-2 TRBV19 NA TGTGCCAGTAGTAATACAGGGTCTAAGTGGGCCGGGGAGCTGTTTTTT CASSNTGSKWAGELFF
NA TRBJ2-7 TRBV14 NA TGTGCCAGCAGCCGAGAATGGGCTGGATCCTACGAGCAGTACTTC CASSREWAGSYEQYF
NA TRBJ2-7 TRBV19 NA TGTGCCAGTAGTTCGCCAGGTAAATCCTACGAGCAGTACTTC CASSSPGKSYEQYF
NA TRBJ2-2 TRBV19 NA TGTGCCAGTAGTATTTCACGGGGCACCGGGGAGCTGTTTTTT CASSISRGTGELFF
TRBD1 TRBJ2-7 TRBV13 few TGTGCCACCGGATCTGCCGGGACAGACTACGAGCAGTACTTC CATGSAGTDYEQYF
NA TRBJ1-1 TRBV27 few TGTGCCAGCAGTCCGACAGCAATGAACACTGAAGCTTTCTTT CASSPTAMNTEAFF
TRBD1 TRBJ2-7 TRBV4-1 NA TGCGCCAGCAGCCAAGGAAACAGGGACAGCTACGAGCAGTACTTC CASSQGNRDSYEQYF
TRBD1 TRBJ1-2 TRBV3-1/TRBV3-2 NA TGTGCCAGCAGTCGAATCGGGACAGGGATGGGTGGTGGCTACACCTTC CASSRIGTGMGGGYTF
TRBD2 TRBJ2-5 TRBV9 NA TGTGCCAGCAGCGTAGGGGCTAGCGGGCAAGAGACCCAGTACTTC CASSVGASGQETQYF
TRBD1 TRBJ2-3 TRBV5-4 NA TGTGCCAGCAGCCGGACCGGGACAGGTCTCCTGGCCCCAGATACGCAGTATTTT CASSRTGTGLLAPDTQYF
NA TRBJ2-1 TRBV5-5 NA TGTGCCAGCAGCGTGGGGAGTCTAGCGATCTACAATGAGCAGTTCTTC CASSVGSLAIYNEQFF
TRBD2 TRBJ2-4 TRBV4-1 NA TGCGCCAGCAGAGCCCCGCTAGCGGGGGGCCTAGCCAAAAACATTCAGTACTTC CASRAPLAGGLAKNIQYF
TRBD1 TRBJ1-2 TRBV23-1 NA TGCGCCAGCAGTCAATATCTCGACAGGGACTATGGCTACACCTTC CASSQYLDRDYGYTF
NA TRBJ1-2 TRBV29-1 NA TGCAGCGTTGAGTCCCATAACTATGGCTACACCTTC CSVESHNYGYTF
NA TRBJ2-7 TRBV7-6 few TGTGCCAGCAGCACCACGGGGGACGAGCAGTACTTC CASSTTGDEQYF
NA TRBJ1-4 TRBV18 NA TGTGCCAGCTCACCGCGGCACGGTGAAAAACTGTTTTTT CASSPRHGEKLFF
NA TRBJ1-3 TRBV7-9 NA TGTGCCGGCGGGACTGGAAACACCATATATTTT CAGGTGNTIYF
NA TRBJ1-4 TRBV12-5 NA TGTGCTAGTGGCTCGAATGAAAAACTGTTTTTT CASGSNEKLFF
TRBD2 TRBJ2-5 TRBV7-9 NA TGTGCCAGCAGCGCACCGGGACTAGCGGGGGAAGAGACCCAGTACTTC CASSAPGLAGEETQYF
TRBD1 TRBJ2-7 TRBV19 NA TGTGCCAGTAGTATAGCACAGGGGGTCTCCGAGCAGTACTTC CASSIAQGVSEQYF
TRBD1 TRBJ2-7 TRBV29-1 NA TGCAGCGTCGGCAGGGGGAAAGGGTACTACGAGCAGTACTTC CSVGRGKGYYEQYF
TRBD1 TRBJ1-5 TRBV10-3 NA TGTGCCATCAGTGATGACAGGGATAGAGATCAGCCCCAGCATTTT CAISDDRDRDQPQHF
NA TRBJ2-1 TRBV11-2 once TGTGCCAGCAGCGGGGGGGGGCTAGCATTTGAGCAGTTCTTC CASSGGGLAFEQFF
TRBD1 TRBJ1-1 TRBV2 NA TGTGCCAGCAGCGGAATCGGACAGGTCGGCACTGAAGCTTTCTTT CASSGIGQVGTEAFF
NA TRBJ2-3 TRBV5-1 NA TGCGCCAGCAGCTTGGCCACAGGGACCCCCGATACGCAGTATTTT CASSLATGTPDTQYF
TRBD1 TRBJ2-7 TRBV29-1 NA TGCAGCGTGAAACAGGGGGCACTTTACGAGCAGTACTTC CSVKQGALYEQYF
TRBD1 TRBJ1-2 TRBV5-1 few TGCGCCAGCAGCTTGGGGGACAGGAACTATGGCTACACCTTC CASSLGDRNYGYTF
TRBD1 TRBJ1-1 TRBV19 NA TGTGCCAGTATTTTCGGCAGGGGGCTTGAAGCTTTCTTT CASIFGRGLEAFF
NA TRBJ1-2 TRBV18 NA TGTGCCAGCTCACCACCTTGGACTGGCTATGGCTACACCTTC CASSPPWTGYGYTF
NA TRBJ2-1 TRBV19 NA TGTGCCAGTAGTCGACCCCTCCGGGGATCCTACAATGAGCAGTTCTTC CASSRPLRGSYNEQFF
TRBD2 TRBJ2-1 TRBV5-1 NA TGCGCCAGCAGCTTAAATGGGGGGGACAATGAGCAGTTCTTC CASSLNGGDNEQFF